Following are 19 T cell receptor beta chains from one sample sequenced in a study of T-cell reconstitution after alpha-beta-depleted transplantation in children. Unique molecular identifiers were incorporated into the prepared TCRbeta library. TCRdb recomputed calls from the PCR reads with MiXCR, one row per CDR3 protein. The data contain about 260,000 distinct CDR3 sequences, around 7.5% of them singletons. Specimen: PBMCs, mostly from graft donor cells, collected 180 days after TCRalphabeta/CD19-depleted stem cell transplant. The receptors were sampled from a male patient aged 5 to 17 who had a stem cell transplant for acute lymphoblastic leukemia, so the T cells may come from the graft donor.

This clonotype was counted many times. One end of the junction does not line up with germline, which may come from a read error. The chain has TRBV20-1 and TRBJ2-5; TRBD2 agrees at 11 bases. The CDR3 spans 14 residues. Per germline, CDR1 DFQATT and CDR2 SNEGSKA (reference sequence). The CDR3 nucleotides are TGCTGTGCTTTCCTAGCGGGAGGAAAAGAGACCCAGTACTTC. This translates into CCAFLAGGKETQYF.

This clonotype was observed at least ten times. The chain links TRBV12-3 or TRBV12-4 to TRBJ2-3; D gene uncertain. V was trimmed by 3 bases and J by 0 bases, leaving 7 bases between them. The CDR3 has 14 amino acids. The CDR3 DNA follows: TGTGCCAGCAGTTTCCTTGGGAGCACAGATACGCAGTATTTT. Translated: CASSFLGSTDTQYF.

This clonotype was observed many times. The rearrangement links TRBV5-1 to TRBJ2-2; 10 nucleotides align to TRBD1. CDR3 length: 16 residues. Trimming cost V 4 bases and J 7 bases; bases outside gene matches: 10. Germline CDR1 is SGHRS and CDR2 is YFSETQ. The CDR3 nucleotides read TGCGCCAGCAGCCCCGGGACAGGGGAAATAGGCGGGGAGCTGTTTTTT. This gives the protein CASSPGTGEIGGELFF.

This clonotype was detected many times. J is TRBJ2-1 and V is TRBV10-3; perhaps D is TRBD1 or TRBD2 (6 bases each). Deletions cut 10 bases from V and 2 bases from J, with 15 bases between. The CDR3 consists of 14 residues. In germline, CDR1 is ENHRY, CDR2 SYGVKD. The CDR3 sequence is CATKGEAPYNEQFF. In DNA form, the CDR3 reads TGTGCCACCAAGGGGGAGGCCCCCTACAATGAGCAGTTCTTC.

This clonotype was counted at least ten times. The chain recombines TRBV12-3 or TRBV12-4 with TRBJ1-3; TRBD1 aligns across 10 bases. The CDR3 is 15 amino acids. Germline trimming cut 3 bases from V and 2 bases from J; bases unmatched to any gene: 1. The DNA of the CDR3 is TGTGCCAGCAGTTTGACAGGGGGCACTGGAAACACCATATATTTT. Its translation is CASSLTGGTGNTIYF.

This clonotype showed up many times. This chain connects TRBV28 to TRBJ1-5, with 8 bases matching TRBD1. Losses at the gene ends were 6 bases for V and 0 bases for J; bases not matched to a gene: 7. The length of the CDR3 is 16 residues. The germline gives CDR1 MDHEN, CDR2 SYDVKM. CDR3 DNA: TGTGCCAGCAGAGAGCAGGGGGCGGGTAGCAATCAGCCCCAGCATTTT. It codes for CASREQGAGSNQPQHF.

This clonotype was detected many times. The CDR3 is CASSLDNGVGEQFF. The CDR3 bases are TGTGCCAGCAGCTTAGATAATGGAGTCGGTGAGCAGTTCTTC. V is TRBV11-2 and J is TRBJ2-1; D unclear. Between the trimmed V and J ends, which lost 0 bases and 9 bases, there was a span of 12 bases. This CDR3 spans 14 amino acids. Germline CDR1 SGHAT, CDR2 FQNNGV.

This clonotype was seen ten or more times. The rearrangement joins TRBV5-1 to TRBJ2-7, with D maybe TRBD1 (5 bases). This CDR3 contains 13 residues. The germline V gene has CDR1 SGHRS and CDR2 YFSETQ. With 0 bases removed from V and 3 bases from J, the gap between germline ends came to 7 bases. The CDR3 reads CASSLDRHYEQYF. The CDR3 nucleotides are TGCGCCAGCAGCTTGGACAGGCACTACGAGCAGTACTTC. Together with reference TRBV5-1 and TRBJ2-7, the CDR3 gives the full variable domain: KAGVTQTPRYLIKTRGQQVTLSCSPISGHRSVSWYQQTPGQGLQFLFEYFSETQRNKGNFPGRFSGRQFSNSRSEMNVSTLELGDSALYLCASSLDRHYEQYFGPGTRLTVT.

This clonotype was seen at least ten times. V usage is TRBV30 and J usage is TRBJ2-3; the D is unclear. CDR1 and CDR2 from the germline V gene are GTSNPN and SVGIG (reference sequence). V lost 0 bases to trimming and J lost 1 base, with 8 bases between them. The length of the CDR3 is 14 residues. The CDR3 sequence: CAWSVMGRTDTQYF. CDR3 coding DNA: TGTGCCTGGAGTGTAATGGGCCGCACAGATACGCAGTATTTT.

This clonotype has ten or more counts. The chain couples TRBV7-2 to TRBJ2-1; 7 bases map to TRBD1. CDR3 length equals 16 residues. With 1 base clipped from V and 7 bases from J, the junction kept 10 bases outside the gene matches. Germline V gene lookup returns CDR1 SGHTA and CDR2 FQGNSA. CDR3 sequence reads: CASSLVSQGVENEQFF. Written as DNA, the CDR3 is TGTGCCAGCAGCTTAGTCTCGCAGGGGGTCGAAAATGAGCAGTTCTTC.

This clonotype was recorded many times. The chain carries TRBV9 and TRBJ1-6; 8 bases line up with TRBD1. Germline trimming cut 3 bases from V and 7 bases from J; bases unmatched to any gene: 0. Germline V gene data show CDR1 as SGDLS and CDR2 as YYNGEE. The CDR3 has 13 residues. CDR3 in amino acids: CASSGQGNSPLHF. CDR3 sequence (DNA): TGTGCCAGCAGCGGACAGGGGAATTCACCCCTCCACTTT.

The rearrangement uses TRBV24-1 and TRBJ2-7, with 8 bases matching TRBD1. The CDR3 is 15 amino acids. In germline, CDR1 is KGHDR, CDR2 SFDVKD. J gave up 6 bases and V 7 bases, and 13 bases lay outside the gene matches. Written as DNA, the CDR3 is TGTGCCACCAGCTCTCCGGACAGGGACTTTTGCGAGCAGTACTTC. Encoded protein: CATSSPDRDFCEQYF.

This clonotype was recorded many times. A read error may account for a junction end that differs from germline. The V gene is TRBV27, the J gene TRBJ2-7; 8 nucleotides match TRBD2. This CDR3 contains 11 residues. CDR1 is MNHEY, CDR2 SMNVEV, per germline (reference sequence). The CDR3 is CASSLGTRKIF. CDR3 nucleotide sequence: TGTGCCAGCAGTCTTGGGACTAGAAAAATCTTC.

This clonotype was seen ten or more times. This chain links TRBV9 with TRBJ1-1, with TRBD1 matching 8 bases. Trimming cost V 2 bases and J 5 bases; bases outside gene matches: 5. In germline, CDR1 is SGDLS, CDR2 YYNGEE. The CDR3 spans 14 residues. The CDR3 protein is CASSVSGTGTEAFF. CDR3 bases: TGTGCCAGCAGCGTTTCCGGGACAGGTACTGAAGCTTTCTTT.

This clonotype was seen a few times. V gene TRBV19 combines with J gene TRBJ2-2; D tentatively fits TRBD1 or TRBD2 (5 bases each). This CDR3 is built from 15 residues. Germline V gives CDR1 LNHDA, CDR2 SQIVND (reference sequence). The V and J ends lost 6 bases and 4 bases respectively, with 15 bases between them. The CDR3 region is CASSRGAGATGELFF. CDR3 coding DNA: TGTGCCAGTAGCCGAGGCGCCGGGGCCACCGGGGAGCTGTTTTTT.

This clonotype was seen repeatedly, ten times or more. The CDR3 DNA reads as TGTGCCAGCAGCTTAGCCGGGACCCAACTAGCCAAAAACATTCAGTACTTC. It is translated as CASSLAGTQLAKNIQYF. The chain carries TRBV7-2 and TRBJ2-4; D possibly uses TRBD1 or TRBD2 (5 bases each). Germline V lookup: CDR1 SGHTA, CDR2 FQGNSA. This CDR3 has 17 amino acids. V was pared by 0 bases and J by 0 bases, with 12 bases between.

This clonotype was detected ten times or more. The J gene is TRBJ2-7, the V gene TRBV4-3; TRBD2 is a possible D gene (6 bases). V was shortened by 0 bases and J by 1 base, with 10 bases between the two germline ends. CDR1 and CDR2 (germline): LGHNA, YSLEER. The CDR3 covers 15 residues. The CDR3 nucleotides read TGCGCCAGCAGCCAAGATACGCGGGGATCCTACGAGCAGTACTTC. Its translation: CASSQDTRGSYEQYF.

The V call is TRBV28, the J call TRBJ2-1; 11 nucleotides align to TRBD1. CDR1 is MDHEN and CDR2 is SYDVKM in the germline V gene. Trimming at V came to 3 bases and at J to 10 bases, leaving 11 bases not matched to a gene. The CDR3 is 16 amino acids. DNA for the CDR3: TGTGCCAGCAGTTTCGACCGGGACAGGGGGAGAAGGGAGCAGTTCTTC. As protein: CASSFDRDRGRREQFF.

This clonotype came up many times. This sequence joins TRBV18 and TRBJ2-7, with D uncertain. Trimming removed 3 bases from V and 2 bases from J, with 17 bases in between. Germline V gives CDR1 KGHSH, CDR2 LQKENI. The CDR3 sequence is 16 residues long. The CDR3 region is CASSPLPHQDPYEQYF. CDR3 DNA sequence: TGTGCCAGCTCACCCCTACCCCACCAGGATCCCTACGAGCAGTACTTC.